This TCR beta chain was recorded in a study of regulatory T cells in long-lasting Graves disease. The authors built TCR beta libraries using iRepertoire HTBI primers and Arm-PCR of CDR3 regions. TCRdb reanalysed the multiplex PCR reads using MiXCR and keeps one entry per CDR3 protein. Altogether under 800,000 distinct CDR3 sequences are present, roughly 15% being singletons, with the ten largest covering 15% to 20%. This clonotype was observed a handful of times. The V and J ends lost 5 bases and 6 bases respectively, with 16 bases between them. This CDR3 contains 15 residues. Germline CDR1 and CDR2: LNHDA and SQIVND (reference sequence). Specified time point: newly diagnosed GD, antithyroid drugs for less than 3 months. Scientists built the TCR library using RNA that was extracted from PBMCs. A further study also used this sample, focusing on T cells in Graves' hyperthyroidism and ophthalmopathy. As reported in that work: It was considered stable Graves' hyperthyroidism when ophthalmopathy did not progress within 18 months.

Sequences were derived from peripheral blood mononuclear cells (PBMCs), sampled at new diagnosis, from a patient treated with antithyroid drugs. The TCR was taken from a woman aged 25 to 39 with Graves disease. The chain has TRBV19 and TRBJ1-4; D not certain. In DNA form, the CDR3 reads TGTGCCAGTAGTCCGACCACCCTTTCGTATGAAAAACTGTTTTTT. Protein sequence: CASSPTTLSYEKLFF.